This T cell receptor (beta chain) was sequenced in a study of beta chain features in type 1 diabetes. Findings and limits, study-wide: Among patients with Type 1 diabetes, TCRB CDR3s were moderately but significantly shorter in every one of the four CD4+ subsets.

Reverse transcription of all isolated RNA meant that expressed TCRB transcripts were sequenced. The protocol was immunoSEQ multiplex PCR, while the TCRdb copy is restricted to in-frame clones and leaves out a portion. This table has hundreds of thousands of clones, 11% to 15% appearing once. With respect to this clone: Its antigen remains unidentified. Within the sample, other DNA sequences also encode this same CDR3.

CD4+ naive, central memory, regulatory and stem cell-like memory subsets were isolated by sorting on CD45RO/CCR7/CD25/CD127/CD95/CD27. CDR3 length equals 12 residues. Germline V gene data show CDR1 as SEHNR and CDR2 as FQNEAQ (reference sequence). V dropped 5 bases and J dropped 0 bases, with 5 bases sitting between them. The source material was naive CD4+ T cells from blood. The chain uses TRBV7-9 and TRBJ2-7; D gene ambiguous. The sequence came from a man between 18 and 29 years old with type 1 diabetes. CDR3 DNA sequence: TGTGCCAGCAGCCCGAGCTCCTACGAGCAGTACTTC. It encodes CASSPSSYEQYF.